Below, 24 T cell receptor beta chains from the same sample are listed, as sequenced in a study of PD-1 blockade in classical Hodgkin lymphoma. Generated by immunoSEQ multiplex PCR, the TCRdb table keeps only in-frame clones and is missing some. The data contain about 14,000 clones, just over 85% of them singletons. Specified time point: newly diagnosed, previously untreated cHL patient sample. Thawed PBMCs underwent magnetic negative selection to yield purified CD4+ T cells. Specimen: CD4+ T cells from blood. These TCRs come from a human donor with classical Hodgkin lymphoma.

J is TRBJ2-1 and V is TRBV5-3; D unresolved. TRBV5-3 falls under the ORF class, with uncertain function. Trimming pared 1 base from V and 6 bases from J, leaving 11 bases between. The length of the CDR3 is 14 residues. CDR3 loop: CARSLSPGRNEQFF. The CDR3 DNA reads TGTGCCAGAAGCTTGAGTCCTGGACGCAATGAGCAGTTCTTC.

The rearrangement links TRBV6-1 to TRBJ1-2; a weak D match, TRBD1 (5 bases). The CDR3 sequence is 13 residues long. CDR1 is MNHNS, CDR2 SASEGT, per germline. The V and J ends lost 4 bases and 7 bases respectively, with 13 bases between them. Here the CDR3 reads CASSVGRDIGYTF. The CDR3, as DNA: TGTGCCAGCAGTGTGGGCAGGGATATTGGCTACACCTTC.

J is TRBJ1-6 and V is TRBV28; no firm D call. The CDR3 sequence is 11 residues long. V was trimmed by 2 bases and J by 12 bases, leaving 5 bases between them. Germline assignment: CDR1 MDHEN and CDR2 SYDVKM. The CDR3 nucleotides read TGTGCCAGCAGTTTAAAGCAACCCCTCCACTTT. It is translated as CASSLKQPLHF.

The chain is built from TRBV10-3 and TRBJ2-1; no clear D. The CDR3 has 13 residues. Germline loops: CDR1 ENHRY, CDR2 SYGVKD. V lost 3 bases, J lost 11 bases, and 14 bases lay in between. Here the CDR3 reads CAISDFEPTQQFF. The CDR3 DNA sequence: TGTGCCATCAGTGACTTCGAACCTACTCAGCAGTTCTTC.

This clone showed up just once. The chain employs TRBV7-2 and TRBJ2-1; the D is unclear. Trimming cost V 4 bases and J 10 bases, with 20 bases left between them. CDR1 SGHTA and CDR2 FQGNSA come from the germline V gene. This CDR3 is built from 15 residues. The CDR3 region is CASSSLPRALGEQFF. In nucleotides, the CDR3 is TGTGCCAGCAGCTCCCTTCCCCGGGCGCTCGGGGAGCAGTTCTTC.

The chain recombines TRBV2 with TRBJ2-5, with D perhaps TRBD1 or TRBD2 (5 bases each). The DNA end favors TRBJ2-7, so the J call may be wrong. This CDR3 region has 14 residues. CDR1 is SNHLY and CDR2 is FYNNEI in the germline V gene. In DNA, the CDR3 is TGTGCCAGCAGACCGGGACGGACAACCTACGAGCAGTACTTC. Translation gives CASRPGRTTYEQYF.

This sequence joins TRBV4-3 and TRBJ2-7, with D perhaps given as TRBD1 or TRBD2 (5 bases each). Germline V gives CDR1 LGHNA, CDR2 YSLEER. The CDR3 is 13 residues long. Trimming took 5 bases from V and 5 from J, leaving 13 bases between them. Here the CDR3 DNA reads TGCGCCAGCAGCTGGGACCTAGGAAACGAGCAGTACTTC. Protein sequence: CASSWDLGNEQYF.

The chain joins TRBV6-5 to TRBJ2-1; a weak D match, TRBD2 (5 bases). The germline V gene encodes CDR1 MNHEY and CDR2 SVGAGI. Trimming cost V 5 bases and J 6 bases, with 14 bases left between them. CDR3 length: 14 residues. Here the CDR3 reads CASSRSGRVNEQFF. The CDR3 nucleotides are TGTGCCAGCAGTCGATCTGGGCGGGTCAATGAGCAGTTCTTC.

The J gene is TRBJ2-7, the V gene TRBV4-3; 7 bases are a match to TRBD2. CDR1 and CDR2 (germline): LGHNA, YSLEER. This CDR3 spans 16 amino acids. With 1 base clipped from V and 7 bases from J, the junction kept 13 bases outside the gene matches. The CDR3: CASSQVTAGVAGEQYF. The CDR3 DNA follows: TGCGCCAGCAGCCAAGTTACGGCCGGGGTAGCGGGTGAGCAGTACTTC.

The CDR3 loop reads CASSLRLAGSYGTQYF. CDR3 coding DNA: TGTGCCAGCAGCTTGCGACTAGCGGGGTCGTATGGTACGCAGTATTTT. The V and J genes are TRBV5-6 and TRBJ2-3; 11 bases match TRBD2. The V and J ends lost 1 base and 8 bases, in that order; junction bases with no gene match: 9. The CDR3 is made up of 16 amino acids. Germline V CDR1 and CDR2: SGHDT, YYEEEE.

The rearrangement uses TRBV2 and TRBJ1-4; possibly TRBD1 for D (5 bases). Per the germline V gene, CDR1 is SNHLY and CDR2 is FYNNEI. There are 14 residues in the CDR3. V was trimmed by 5 bases and J by 7 bases, leaving 14 bases between them. This CDR3 reads CASSRRGNLEKLFF. For the CDR3, the DNA is TGTGCCAGCAGTCGACGGGGGAATCTTGAAAAACTGTTTTTT.

V usage is TRBV5-4 and J usage is TRBJ2-5; D may be TRBD1 (6 bases). CDR3 size: 14 residues. Per the germline V gene, CDR1 is SGHNT and CDR2 is YYREEE (reference sequence). The germline V and J ends were trimmed by 2 bases and 4 bases, with 12 bases remaining between them. This CDR3 reads CASSLRSGVETQYF. The CDR3 DNA follows: TGTGCCAGCAGCTTACGGTCAGGGGTAGAGACCCAGTACTTC.

This clone was seen a handful of times. V usage is TRBV11-2 and J usage is TRBJ1-2, with D unclear. CDR1 and CDR2 (germline): SGHAT, FQNNGV. Deletions cut 0 bases from V and 4 bases from J, with 12 bases between. This CDR3 spans 15 amino acids. CDR3 sequence reads: CASSLEGRRVYGYTF. The CDR3 region has the DNA TGTGCCAGCAGCTTAGAGGGGAGGCGGGTCTATGGCTACACCTTC.

The DNA for the CDR3 is TGTGCCAGCAGCGCCGGGGGTCCTAGATCGGATGAGCAGTTCTTC. Residues: CASSAGGPRSDEQFF. The V call is TRBV11-3, the J call TRBJ2-1; perhaps TRBD2 as D (6 bases). Per the germline V gene, CDR1 is SGHNT and CDR2 is YENEEA. The CDR3 consists of 15 residues. V was pared by 5 bases and J by 8 bases, with 19 bases between.

V gene TRBV7-2 combines with J gene TRBJ1-4; no reliable D call. V was trimmed by 5 bases and J by 0 bases, leaving 7 bases between them. Germline V gene lookup returns CDR1 SGHTA and CDR2 FQGNSA. This CDR3 region has 14 residues. The CDR3 nucleotides read TGTGCCAGCAGCCGTGGGGCAACTAATGAAAAACTGTTTTTT. It specifies CASSRGATNEKLFF. Combining the CDR3 with reference TRBV7-2 and TRBJ1-4 gives the whole variable domain GAGVSQSPSNKVTEKGKDVELRCDPISGHTALYWYRQSLGQGLEFLIYFQGNSAPDKSGLPSDRFSAERTGGSVSTLTIQRTQQEDSAVYLCASSRGATNEKLFFGSGTQLSVL.

V gene TRBV19 combines with J gene TRBJ2-5, with D perhaps TRBD1 (5 bases). Between the trimmed V and J ends, which lost 4 bases and 5 bases, there was a span of 8 bases. Looked up from germline, CDR1 is LNHDA and CDR2 is SQIVND (reference sequence). The CDR3 length is 12 residues. CDR3 coding DNA: TGTGCCAGTAGTAACAACAGGGAGACCCAGTACTTC. Encoded protein: CASSNNRETQYF.

V gene TRBV7-2 combines with J gene TRBJ2-7; D is undetermined. The CDR3 spans 13 residues. The germline V and J ends were trimmed by 5 bases and 0 bases, with 8 bases remaining between them. CDR1 and CDR2 (germline): SGHTA, FQGNSA. The CDR3 sequence is CASSVQFSYEQYF. The CDR3 DNA is TGTGCCAGCAGCGTACAGTTCTCCTACGAGCAGTACTTC.

The chain combines TRBV6-1 with TRBJ1-1, with 7 bases matching TRBD1. The CDR3 contains 14 residues. V was pared by 8 bases and J by 2 bases, with 8 bases of the junction left unmatched. Per germline, CDR1 MNHNS and CDR2 SASEGT. This chain's CDR3 is CASRRQGYNTEAFF. The CDR3 nucleotides read TGTGCCAGCCGTAGACAGGGCTATAACACTGAAGCTTTCTTT.

The chain combines TRBV6-6 with TRBJ1-2; TRBD1 matches 7 bases. This CDR3 region has 16 residues. Germline V CDR1 and CDR2: MNHNY, SVGAGI (reference sequence). With V trimmed by 5 bases and J by 2 bases, 11 bases remained unmatched. CDR3: CASSTPGTAGNYGYTF. Here the CDR3 DNA reads TGTGCCAGCAGTACGCCCGGGACAGCTGGAAACTATGGCTACACCTTC.

The chain couples TRBV19 to TRBJ2-3; D is unclear. Germline CDR1 and CDR2: LNHDA and SQIVND (reference sequence). V gave up 5 bases and J gave up 5 bases, with 8 bases separating them. This CDR3 has 12 residues. The CDR3: CASSAWRDTQYF. For the CDR3, the DNA is TGTGCCAGTAGTGCCTGGAGAGATACGCAGTATTTT.

The J gene is TRBJ2-3, the V gene TRBV10-3, with D perhaps matching TRBD1 (5 bases). The CDR3 has 15 residues. The V end was cut by 4 bases, the J end by 6 bases, with 17 bases between. Per germline, CDR1 ENHRY and CDR2 SYGVKD. The CDR3 spells CAISGGLPPADTQYF. In DNA, the CDR3 is TGTGCCATCAGTGGGGGCCTCCCCCCCGCGGATACGCAGTATTTT.

This clone was recorded a few times. The chain joins TRBV9 to TRBJ2-7; 15 bases align to TRBD2. The germline V gene has CDR1 SGDLS and CDR2 YYNGEE. V shed 3 bases and J 4 bases; nucleotides not matched to a gene: 2. CDR3 length: 15 residues. The CDR3 bases are TGTGCCAGCAGCGCCGGGACTAGCGGGAGGTACGAGCAGTACTTC. Encoded protein: CASSAGTSGRYEQYF. The variable domain in full, completed from reference TRBV9 and TRBJ2-7, reads DSGVTQTPKHLITATGQRVTLRCSPRSGDLSVYWYQQSLDQGLQFLIQYYNGEERAKGNILERFSAQQFPDLHSELNLSSLELGDSALYFCASSAGTSGRYEQYFGPGTRLTVT.

The gene calls are TRBV28 and TRBJ2-1, with TRBD2 identical over 8 bases. The trim removed 1 base at V and 6 bases at J, leaving 5 bases unmatched. Germline CDR1 reads MDHEN; CDR2 reads SYDVKM. The CDR3 length is 15 residues. For the CDR3, the DNA is TGTGCCAGCAGTTTATTTGTAGCGGGATCCAATGAGCAGTTCTTC. Translation gives CASSLFVAGSNEQFF. The variable domain in full, completed from reference TRBV28 and TRBJ2-1, reads DVKVTQSSRYLVKRTGEKVFLECVQDMDHENMFWYRQDPGLGLRLIYFSYDVKMKEKGDIPEGYSVSREKKERFSLILESASTNQTSMYLCASSLFVAGSNEQFFGPGTRLTVL.

CDR3 sequence reads: CASSSPGRAAGAYGYTF. The CDR3 DNA sequence: TGTGCCAGCAGCTCCCCGGGGCGCGCGGCGGGAGCTTATGGCTACACCTTC. The gene calls are TRBV7-9 and TRBJ1-2, with D tentatively TRBD1 (5 bases). This CDR3 region has 17 residues. Germline loops: CDR1 SEHNR, CDR2 FQNEAQ (reference sequence). V lost 4 bases to trimming and J lost 5 bases, with 23 bases between them.